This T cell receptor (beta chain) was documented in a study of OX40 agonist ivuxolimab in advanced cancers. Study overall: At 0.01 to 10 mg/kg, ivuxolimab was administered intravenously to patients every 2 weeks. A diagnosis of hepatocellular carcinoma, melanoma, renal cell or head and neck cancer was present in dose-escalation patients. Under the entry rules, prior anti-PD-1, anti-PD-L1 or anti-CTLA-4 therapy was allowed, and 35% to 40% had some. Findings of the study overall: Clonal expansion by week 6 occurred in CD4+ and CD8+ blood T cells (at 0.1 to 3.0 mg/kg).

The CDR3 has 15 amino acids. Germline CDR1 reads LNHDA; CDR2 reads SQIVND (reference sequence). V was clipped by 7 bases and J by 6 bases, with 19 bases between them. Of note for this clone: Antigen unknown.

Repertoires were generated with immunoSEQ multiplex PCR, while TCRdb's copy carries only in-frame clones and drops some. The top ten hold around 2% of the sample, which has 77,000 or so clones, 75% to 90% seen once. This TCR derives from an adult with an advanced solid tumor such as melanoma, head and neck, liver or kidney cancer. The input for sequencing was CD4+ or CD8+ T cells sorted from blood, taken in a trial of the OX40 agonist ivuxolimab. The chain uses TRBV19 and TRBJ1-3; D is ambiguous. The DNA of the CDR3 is TGTGCCAGTATGGTACAATGGCAGATTCCAAACACCATATATTTT. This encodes CASMVQWQIPNTIYF.